The rows below give T cell receptor beta chains drawn from one sample of a study of T cell responses to AZD1222 COVID-19 vaccine. Repertoires were generated with immunoSEQ multiplex PCR, while TCRdb's copy carries only in-frame clones and drops some. This sample yields over 110,000 clones, of which roughly 90% are seen a single time; roughly 6% belongs to the top ten. The sample was peripheral blood, taken on day 0 of AZD1222 vaccination. The receptor source for this set is an adult in good health. Each CDR3 is given with its conserved first and last residue. A D gene is named only where the DNA matches it firmly. Where a row states a size, it is once, few, many or the class of an expanded clone; other rows omit it.

CDR3nt | CDR3aa | j_gene | v_gene | d_gene | abundance
TGTGCCAGCAGCTTAGTAGCCGCTCGCACAGATACGCAGTATTTT | CASSLVAARTDTQYF | TRBJ2-3 | TRBV7-2 | - | -
TGCGCCAGCAGCTTGGCCAATGGACTGATCACAGATACGCAGTATTTT | CASSLANGLITDTQYF | TRBJ2-3 | TRBV5-1 | - | -
TGTGCCAGCTCACCACAGGGGAAGGGGCAGTATTTT | CASSPQGKGQYF | TRBJ2-3 | TRBV18 | - | -
TGTGCCACCAGCAGAGATATTAGGGAGGGCACTGAAGCTTTCTTT | CATSRDIREGTEAFF | TRBJ1-1 | TRBV15 | - | -
TGTGCCCGCGGGACAGGGGGTTCCACTGAAGCTTTCTTT | CARGTGGSTEAFF | TRBJ1-1 | TRBV30 | TRBD1 | -
TGCGCCAGCAGCCAACGAGGACTAGCGGAATACGAGCAGTACTTC | CASSQRGLAEYEQYF | TRBJ2-7 | TRBV4-1 | TRBD2 | -
TGTGCCAGCAGTCCAAGCTCTGGGGCCAACGTCCTGACTTTC | CASSPSSGANVLTF | TRBJ2-6 | TRBV6-4 | - | few
TGTGCCAGCAGTAGTTCGGTCTCTGGAAACACCATATATTTT | CASSSSVSGNTIYF | TRBJ1-3 | TRBV6-5 | - | -
TGCGCCAGCAGCTTTTCCGCGGGAGGAGGTCGGTACGAGCAGTACTTC | CASSFSAGGGRYEQYF | TRBJ2-7 | TRBV5-1 | TRBD2 | -
TGTGCCAGCTCCTCGAAGGGGGACCATGGCTACACCTTC | CASSSKGDHGYTF | TRBJ1-2 | TRBV19 | - | -
TGTGCCAGCAGCTTGGTAGCGGGGAACACTGAAGCTTTCTTT | CASSLVAGNTEAFF | TRBJ1-1 | TRBV5-4 | - | -
TGTGCCAGCAGCGTAGTGGCTAGCGGCACAGATACGCAGTATTTT | CASSVVASGTDTQYF | TRBJ2-3 | TRBV9 | - | -
TGTGCCAGCAGCCGGGGACTAGCGGGACCCTCCTTCCCAGATACGCAGTATTTT | CASSRGLAGPSFPDTQYF | TRBJ2-3 | TRBV5-8 | TRBD2 | once
TGTGCCAGCAGCCAAGATCTGGGGGAGACCCAGTACTTC | CASSQDLGETQYF | TRBJ2-5 | TRBV14 | - | -
TGTGCCAGCAGCCCGGGCCGGAATTCACCCCTCCACTTT | CASSPGRNSPLHF | TRBJ1-6 | TRBV14 | - | -
TGTGCCAGCAGCCCTGTAAGATTGAGGGTACAAGAGACCCAGTACTTC | CASSPVRLRVQETQYF | TRBJ2-5 | TRBV5-4 | - | -